The 24 T cell receptor beta chains reported below all come from one sample, sequenced in a study of CD8+ T cells in alopecia areata (dated by TCRdb to 2017 to 2018). The library was prepared using the immunoSEQ multiplex PCR assay. To provide template for TCR sequencing, every sample had RNA extracted and reverse transcribed into cDNA. TCRdb's version of the immuneACCESS table is confined to in-frame rearrangements and falls short of the full clone set. An unresolved V gene accounts for under half of the shortfall where checked; the remainder is of unknown origin. The sample table records 7,500 to 9,500 clones; about 60% of these occur just once. Clones ranked in the top ten supply roughly 13% of the sample. The sample's time point, from its label and the paper: baseline before oral tofacitinib. Lesional scalp punch biopsies and peripheral blood were collected from alopecia areata patients. The sequencing used skin, collected at week 0. The receptor source for this set is a human donor with alopecia areata.

This chain uses TRBV9 with TRBJ2-5, with D possibly TRBD1 on 5 matching bases. This CDR3 region has 15 residues. The V end lost 0 bases, the J end lost 2 bases, and 11 bases lay between the germline ends. CDR1 is SGDLS and CDR2 is YYNGEE in the germline V gene. The CDR3 DNA is TGTGCCAGCAGCGTAGGTTGGACATCACAAGAGACCCAGTACTTC. This encodes CASSVGWTSQETQYF.

The chain employs TRBV7-8 and TRBJ2-7; no reliable D call. V was pared by 3 bases and J by 3 bases, with 15 bases between. Germline CDR1 is SGHVS and CDR2 is FQNEAQ. This CDR3 spans 15 amino acids. The CDR3 bases are TGTGCCAGCAGCTTGCCGGGCCAAACTTTCTACGAGCAGTACTTC. Residues: CASSLPGQTFYEQYF.

The chain uses TRBV7-9 and TRBJ2-1, with D uncertain. In germline, CDR1 is SEHNR, CDR2 FQNEAQ (reference sequence). The CDR3 is made up of 13 amino acids. Trimming took 11 bases from V and 7 from J, leaving 18 bases between them. CDR3 amino acids: CASAIMGYNEQFF. The CDR3 DNA reads TGTGCCTCTGCGATAATGGGGTATAATGAGCAGTTCTTC.

Only a few counts were recorded for this clone. The rearrangement joins TRBV10-3 to TRBJ2-1; 7 nucleotides match TRBD1. The CDR3 sequence is 15 residues long. Germline CDR1 is ENHRY and CDR2 is SYGVKD. V trimming: 2 bases; J trimming: 9 bases; junction bases outside the gene matches: 10. CDR3 protein: CAISEGETGKIEQFF. The CDR3 bases are TGTGCCATCAGTGAGGGTGAGACAGGGAAAATTGAGCAGTTCTTC.

This clone appeared a few times. The chain joins TRBV4-1 to TRBJ2-5; 10 bases are shared with TRBD2. The CDR3 consists of 15 residues. Germline V gene sequence: CDR1 MGHRA, CDR2 YSYEKL. Trimming took 0 bases from V and 5 from J; bases not matched to a gene: 3. The CDR3 protein is CASSQDSSGSETQYF. As DNA, the CDR3 is TGCGCCAGCAGCCAAGACTCTAGCGGGAGTGAGACCCAGTACTTC.

This clone occurred a few times. The V call is TRBV11-1, the J call TRBJ2-1; the D gene could be TRBD1 or TRBD2 (5 bases each). Trimming took 1 base from V and 4 from J, leaving 14 bases between them. The CDR3 runs 16 residues. Per germline, CDR1 SGHAT and CDR2 FQDESV (reference sequence). The CDR3 coding sequence is TGTGCCAGCAGCTTAGTTGGGGGAGCCCCTTACAATGAGCAGTTCTTC. Its translation is CASSLVGGAPYNEQFF.

In this sample, this clone turned up a few times. The chain recombines TRBV19 with TRBJ2-7; 8 bases align to TRBD1. The CDR3 sequence is 15 residues long. The germline V gene has CDR1 LNHDA and CDR2 SQIVND (reference sequence). Unmatched junction bases numbered 4, after V lost 3 bases and J lost 0 bases. CDR3 amino acids: CASSMLGQDSYEQYF. In nucleotides, the CDR3 is TGTGCCAGTAGTATGCTGGGACAGGACTCCTACGAGCAGTACTTC.

The chain employs TRBV27 and TRBJ2-7, with 8 bases identical to TRBD2. The CDR3 covers 13 residues. Trimming at V came to 5 bases and at J to 3 bases, leaving 3 bases not matched to a gene. The germline gives CDR1 MNHEY, CDR2 SMNVEV (reference sequence). DNA for the CDR3: TGTGCCAGCAGTGCGGGACTAGGCTACGAGCAGTACTTC. Protein sequence: CASSAGLGYEQYF.

The chain recombines TRBV27 with TRBJ2-3, with D perhaps matching TRBD2 (7 bases). CDR1 is MNHEY and CDR2 is SMNVEV in the germline V gene (reference sequence). Deletions cut 8 bases from V and 2 bases from J, with 20 bases between. The CDR3 covers 16 residues. DNA of the CDR3: TGTGCCAGCGCAAGGGGGGGAAGGCGGGTCACAGATACGCAGTATTTT. It translates to CASARGGRRVTDTQYF.

The chain has TRBV27 and TRBJ1-5; 9 bases line up with TRBD1. This CDR3 is built from 16 residues. V lost 4 bases and J lost 3; bases outside the gene matches: 7. CDR1 is MNHEY and CDR2 is SMNVEV in the germline V gene (reference sequence). For the CDR3, the DNA is TGTGCCAGCAGTTCCAGGACAGGGGTCCTCAATCAGCCCCAGCATTTT. It codes for CASSSRTGVLNQPQHF.

This clone was recorded a few times. The junction and the germline gene differ at one end; a read error may be behind it. The chain carries TRBV7-6 and TRBJ2-7, with 8 bases identical to TRBD1. Germline-derived CDR1 and CDR2 are SGHVS and FNYEAQ. The CDR3 is 15 residues long. CDR3 bases: TGTGCCAGCAGCCTAGCGCCCGACAGGGGCAACGAGCAGTACTTC. Translation: CASSLAPDRGNEQYF.

The J gene is TRBJ2-7, the V gene TRBV12-5, with TRBD1 matching over 9 bases. J was trimmed by 6 bases and V by 5 bases; bases with no gene match: 11. Germline V gene sequence: CDR1 LGHNT, CDR2 FRNRAP. The CDR3 extends over 15 amino acids. The CDR3 sequence: CASGPKGTGSVEQYF. CDR3 coding DNA: TGTGCTAGTGGTCCTAAGGGGACAGGGTCGGTCGAGCAGTACTTC.

The V call is TRBV18, the J call TRBJ1-2, with D hard to call. Germline assignment: CDR1 KGHSH and CDR2 LQKENI. The V end lost 5 bases, the J end lost 1 base, and 8 bases lay between the germline ends. CDR3 length: 13 residues. The CDR3 sequence: CASSEADNYGYTF. The DNA for the CDR3 is TGTGCCAGCTCAGAGGCAGATAACTATGGCTACACCTTC.

The chain employs TRBV29-1 and TRBJ1-1, with D uncertain. Germline V gene data show CDR1 as SQVTM and CDR2 as ANQGSEA. V shed 1 base and J shed 1 base, with 4 bases lying between them. The CDR3 totals 12 residues. The CDR3 bases are TGCAGCGTTGAAGGGGGGAACACTGAAGCTTTCTTT. Translating gives CSVEGGNTEAFF.

The chain is built from TRBV11-2 and TRBJ2-3; 13 nucleotides match TRBD2. The CDR3 is made up of 16 amino acids. V shed 5 bases and J 5 bases; nucleotides not matched to a gene: 7. CDR1 is SGHAT, CDR2 FQNNGV, per germline. In DNA, the CDR3 is TGTGCCAGCAGCCTACGGACTAGCGGGAGTGGAGATACGCAGTATTTT. Residues: CASSLRTSGSGDTQYF.

There are a few counts of this clone. The gene calls are TRBV29-1 and TRBJ2-5; TRBD1 agrees at 8 bases. With V trimmed by 5 bases and J by 5 bases, 10 bases remained unmatched. Germline assignment: CDR1 SQVTM and CDR2 ANQGSEA. The CDR3 extends over 14 amino acids. The CDR3 is CSVLILRGRETQYF. CDR3 DNA sequence: TGCAGCGTTTTGATCCTCAGGGGGCGGGAGACCCAGTACTTC.

The gene calls are TRBV7-2 and TRBJ2-3, with TRBD2 matching 8 bases. The CDR3 spans 16 residues. Germline CDR1 and CDR2: SGHTA and FQGNSA. J was trimmed by 2 bases and V by 5 bases; bases with no gene match: 9. CDR3 region: CASSQEVAGYTDTQYF. The CDR3 DNA is TGTGCCAGCAGCCAAGAAGTAGCGGGGTACACAGATACGCAGTATTTT.

This clone occurred a few times. The chain couples TRBV6-6 to TRBJ2-1, with 8 bases aligning to TRBD2. Germline values: CDR1 MNHNY, CDR2 SVGAGI (reference sequence). V lost 7 bases to trimming and J lost 4 bases; unmatched junction nucleotides: 3. The CDR3 is made up of 13 amino acids. In nucleotides, the CDR3 is TGTGCCAGCAAGGGCGGGAGGTACAATGAGCAGTTCTTC. Encoded protein: CASKGGRYNEQFF.

The chain joins TRBV14 to TRBJ2-5; TRBD2 matches at 9 bases. The germline gives CDR1 SGHDN, CDR2 FVKESK. The CDR3 is 18 amino acids. J gave up 0 bases and V 0 bases, and 8 bases lay outside the gene matches. As DNA, the CDR3 is TGTGCCAGCAGCCAAGAGGGGCTAGCGGGACCGTACCAAGAGACCCAGTACTTC. Protein: CASSQEGLAGPYQETQYF.

This clone has more than one count but fewer than ten. J is TRBJ1-5 and V is TRBV6-1, with D perhaps matching TRBD1 (5 bases). This CDR3 is 16 amino acids long. CDR1 and CDR2 from the germline V gene are MNHNS and SASEGT. Deletions cut 4 bases from V and 4 bases from J, with 17 bases between. In DNA, the CDR3 is TGTGCCAGCAGTGGTCAGACGGGTGGGGGAAATCAGCCCCAGCATTTT. It translates to CASSGQTGGGNQPQHF.

The V gene is TRBV5-4, the J gene TRBJ2-5; D is unresolved. The J call may be faulty, since TRBJ2-7 better matches the DNA end. CDR1 is SGHNT and CDR2 is YYREEE in the germline V gene (reference sequence). The CDR3 sequence is 14 residues long. This chain's CDR3 is CASSLSGYTYEQYF. DNA of the CDR3: TGTGCCAGCAGCTTATCGGGCTATACCTACGAGCAGTACTTC.

This clone was counted between two and nine times. The chain is built from TRBV14 and TRBJ2-7, with TRBD2 matching over 7 bases. Germline V gene lookup returns CDR1 SGHDN and CDR2 FVKESK. Trimming cost V 5 bases and J 6 bases; bases outside gene matches: 4. The CDR3 loop spans 12 amino acids. In DNA form, the CDR3 reads TGTGCCAGCAGCTGGACTAGGGGCGAGCAGTACTTC. Its protein is CASSWTRGEQYF.

The CDR3 protein is CASRGQPQETQYF. The CDR3 nucleotides are TGTGCCAGCAGGGGACAGCCTCAAGAGACCCAGTACTTC. The rearrangement links TRBV6-1 to TRBJ2-5; 7 bases map to TRBD1. Germline V lookup: CDR1 MNHNS, CDR2 SASEGT. This CDR3 has 13 amino acids. V lost 6 bases, J lost 2 bases, and 3 bases stayed unmatched.

The gene calls are TRBV27 and TRBJ2-3; D is ambiguous. V was cut by 6 bases and J by 3 bases, with 4 bases left in between. Germline CDR1 MNHEY, CDR2 SMNVEV (reference sequence). This CDR3 region has 11 residues. The DNA for the CDR3 is TGTGCCAGCAGGCTAACAGATACGCAGTATTTT. Protein product: CASRLTDTQYF.